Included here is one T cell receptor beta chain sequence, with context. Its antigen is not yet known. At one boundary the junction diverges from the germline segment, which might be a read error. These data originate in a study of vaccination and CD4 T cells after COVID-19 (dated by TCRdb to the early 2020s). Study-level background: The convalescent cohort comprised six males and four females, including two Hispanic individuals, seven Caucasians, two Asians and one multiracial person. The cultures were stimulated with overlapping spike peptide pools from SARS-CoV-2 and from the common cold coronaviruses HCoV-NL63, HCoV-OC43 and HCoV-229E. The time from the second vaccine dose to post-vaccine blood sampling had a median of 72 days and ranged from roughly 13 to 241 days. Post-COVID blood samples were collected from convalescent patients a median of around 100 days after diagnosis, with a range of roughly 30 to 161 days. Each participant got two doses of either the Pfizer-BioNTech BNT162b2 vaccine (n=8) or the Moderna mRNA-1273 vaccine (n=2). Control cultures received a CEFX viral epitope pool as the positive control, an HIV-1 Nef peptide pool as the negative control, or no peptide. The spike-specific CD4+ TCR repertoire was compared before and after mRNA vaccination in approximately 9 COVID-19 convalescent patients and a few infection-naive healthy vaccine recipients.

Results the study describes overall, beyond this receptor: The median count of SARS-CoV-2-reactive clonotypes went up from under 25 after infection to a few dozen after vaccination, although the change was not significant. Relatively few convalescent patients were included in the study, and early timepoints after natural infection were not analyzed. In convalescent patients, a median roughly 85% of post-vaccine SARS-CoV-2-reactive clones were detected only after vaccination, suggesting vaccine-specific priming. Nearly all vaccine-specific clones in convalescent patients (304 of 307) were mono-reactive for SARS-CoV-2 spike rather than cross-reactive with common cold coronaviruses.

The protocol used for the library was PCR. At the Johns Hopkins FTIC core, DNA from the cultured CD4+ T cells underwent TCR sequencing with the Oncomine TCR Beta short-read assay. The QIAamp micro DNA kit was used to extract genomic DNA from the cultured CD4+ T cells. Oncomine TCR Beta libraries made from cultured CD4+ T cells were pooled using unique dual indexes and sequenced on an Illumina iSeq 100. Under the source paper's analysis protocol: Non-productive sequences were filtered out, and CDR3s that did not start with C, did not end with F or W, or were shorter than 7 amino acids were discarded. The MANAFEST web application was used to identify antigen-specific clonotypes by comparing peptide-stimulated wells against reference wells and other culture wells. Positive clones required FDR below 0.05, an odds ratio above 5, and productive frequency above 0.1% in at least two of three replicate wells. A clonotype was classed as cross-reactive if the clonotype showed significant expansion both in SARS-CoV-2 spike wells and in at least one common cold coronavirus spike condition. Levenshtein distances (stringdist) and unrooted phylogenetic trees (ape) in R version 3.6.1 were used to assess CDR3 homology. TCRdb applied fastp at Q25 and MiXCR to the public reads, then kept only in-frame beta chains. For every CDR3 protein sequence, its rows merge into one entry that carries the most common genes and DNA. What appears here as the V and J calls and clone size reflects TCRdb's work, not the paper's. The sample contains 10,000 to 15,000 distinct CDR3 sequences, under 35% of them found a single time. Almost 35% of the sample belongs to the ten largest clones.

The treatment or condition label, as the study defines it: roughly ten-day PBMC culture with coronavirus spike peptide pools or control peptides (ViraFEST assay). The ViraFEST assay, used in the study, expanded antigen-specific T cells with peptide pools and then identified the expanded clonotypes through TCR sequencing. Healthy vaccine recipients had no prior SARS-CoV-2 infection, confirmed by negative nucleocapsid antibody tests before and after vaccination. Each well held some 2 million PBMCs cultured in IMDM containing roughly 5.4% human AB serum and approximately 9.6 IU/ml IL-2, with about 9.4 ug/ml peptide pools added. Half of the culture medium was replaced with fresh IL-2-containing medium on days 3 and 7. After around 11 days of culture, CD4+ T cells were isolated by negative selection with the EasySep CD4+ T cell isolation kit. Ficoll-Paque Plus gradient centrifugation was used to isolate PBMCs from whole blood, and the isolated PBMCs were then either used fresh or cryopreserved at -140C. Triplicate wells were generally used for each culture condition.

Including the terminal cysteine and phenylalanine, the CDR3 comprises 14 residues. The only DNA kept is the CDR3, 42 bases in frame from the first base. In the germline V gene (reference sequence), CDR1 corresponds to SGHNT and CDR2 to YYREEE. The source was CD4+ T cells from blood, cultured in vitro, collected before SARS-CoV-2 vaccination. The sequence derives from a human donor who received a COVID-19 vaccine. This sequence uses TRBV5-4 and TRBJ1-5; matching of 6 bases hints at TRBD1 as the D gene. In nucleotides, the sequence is TGTGCAAGCAGTGAGGGGGTTAGCAATCAGCCCCAGCATTTT. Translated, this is CASSEGVSNQPQHF.